Each of the 32 T cell receptor beta chains below was sequenced from the same sample in a study of response to subunit inactivated influenza vaccine (dated by TCRdb to the late 2010s). Library method: RT-PCR. The sequencer was an Illumina HiSeq 2500. Through fastp at Q25 and MiXCR, TCRdb rebuilt clones from the public reads, retaining in-frame beta chains. Rows are unified per CDR3 protein, each entry keeping the most common DNA and genes. The sample profile shows 450,000 to 700,000 distinct CDR3 sequences; about 15% of them were found once. The biggest ten clones account for approximately 10% of the sample. The specimen was PBMCs from blood, collected 11 to 12 days after vaccination. The source is a man in his fifties or sixties who received an inactivated influenza vaccine. Donor details come from another sample of the same person, matched by shared clones.

The rearrangement uses TRBV3-1 and TRBJ2-5; TRBD2 matches 15 bases. Germline-derived CDR1 and CDR2 are LGHDT and YNNKEL (reference sequence). V lost 6 bases and J lost 2; bases outside the gene matches: 4. The CDR3 consists of 16 residues. The CDR3 region has the DNA TGTGCCAGCAGTCGAGGACTAGCGGGAGGGCAAGAGACCCAGTACTTC. It translates to CASSRGLAGGQETQYF.

The sample holds many counts of this clonotype. The J gene is TRBJ1-5, the V gene TRBV4-2; TRBD1 is a possible D gene (5 bases). V lost 0 bases and J lost 5, with 8 bases in between. This CDR3 spans 14 amino acids. CDR1 LGHNA and CDR2 YNFKEQ come from the germline V gene. The chain's CDR3 is CASSQDGADQPQHF. The CDR3 nucleotides read TGTGCCAGCAGCCAAGATGGGGCGGATCAGCCCCAGCATTTT.

There are a few counts of this clonotype. Here the CDR3 reads CSAGTEAFF. The CDR3 DNA reads as TGCAGCGCCGGGACAGAAGCTTTCTTT. The J gene is TRBJ1-1, the V gene TRBV29-1; perhaps TRBD1 as D (6 bases). Germline V lookup: CDR1 SQVTM, CDR2 ANQGSEA. This CDR3 contains 9 residues. The V and J ends lost 7 bases and 8 bases respectively, with 8 bases between them.

This clonotype was recorded many times. The chain employs TRBV6-1 and TRBJ2-5, with 8 bases that match TRBD2. The J segment lost 5 bases and the V segment lost 6 bases, leaving 8 bases of the junction unmatched. Germline CDR1 is MNHNS and CDR2 is SASEGT. CDR3 size: 14 residues. CDR3 residues: CASSHMPGGETQYF. Here the CDR3 DNA reads TGTGCCAGCAGCCACATGCCGGGGGGGGAGACCCAGTACTTC.

This clonotype occurred many times. The chain joins TRBV12-3 or TRBV12-4 to TRBJ2-1, with TRBD2 as a possible D gene (6 bases). This CDR3 comprises 13 residues. Deletions cut 5 bases from V and 9 bases from J, with 14 bases between. The CDR3 spells CASSPQLATEQFF. CDR3 sequence (DNA): TGTGCCAGCAGTCCACAACTAGCTACTGAGCAGTTCTTC.

This clonotype has at least ten counts. As DNA, the CDR3 is TGCGCCAGCAGCTTGCAGGGGTCCCCCTCCTACGAGCAGTACTTC. This gives the protein CASSLQGSPSYEQYF. J is TRBJ2-7 and V is TRBV5-1; weak D call: TRBD1 (6 bases). Trimming stripped 1 base from V and 0 bases from J, with 11 bases between. Germline V lookup: CDR1 SGHRS, CDR2 YFSETQ. The CDR3 sequence is 15 residues long.

This chain connects TRBV6-2 or TRBV6-3 to TRBJ1-2, with D perhaps matching TRBD1 (5 bases). Trimming removed 5 bases from V and 8 bases from J, with 15 bases in between. CDR1 and CDR2 (germline): MNHEY, SVGEGT. The CDR3 runs to 13 residues. CDR3 sequence: CASSRGAGRGYTF. The DNA for the CDR3 is TGTGCCAGCAGTCGCGGCGCGGGGCGAGGCTACACCTTC.

This clonotype was observed at least ten times. CDR3 sequence (DNA): TGCAGTGCTAACCTAGCGCCAATCCAAGAGACCCAGTACTTC. Protein: CSANLAPIQETQYF. The chain recombines TRBV20-1 with TRBJ2-5, with D perhaps matching TRBD2 (6 bases). CDR1 is DFQATT, CDR2 SNEGSKA, per germline (reference sequence). CDR3 length: 14 residues. Trimming cost V 4 bases and J 1 base, with 13 bases left between them.

This clonotype appeared a few times. The genes are TRBV15 and TRBJ1-2; D uncertain. CDR3 length equals 12 residues. The V end was cut by 0 bases, the J end by 7 bases, with 6 bases between. From germline, CDR1 is LNHNV and CDR2 YYDKDF (reference sequence). In DNA, the CDR3 is TGTGCCACCAGCAGAGATGTGGTTGGCTACACCTTC. As protein: CATSRDVVGYTF. The complete variable domain, with remaining parts taken from reference TRBV15 and TRBJ1-2, reads DAMVIQNPRYQVTQFGKPVTLSCSQTLNHNVMYWYQQKSSQAPKLLFHYYDKDFNNEADTPDNFQSRRPNTSFCFLDIRSPGLGDTAMYLCATSRDVVGYTFGSGTRLTVV.

This clonotype showed up just a few times. The chain joins TRBV5-1 to TRBJ2-1, with 7 bases matching TRBD1. The V gene's germline CDR1 is SGHRS and CDR2 YFSETQ. CDR3 length: 15 residues. The J segment lost 8 bases and the V segment lost 1 base, leaving 9 bases of the junction unmatched. The CDR3 sequence: CASSLFRGRGDEQFF. CDR3 nucleotide sequence: TGCGCCAGCAGCTTGTTTAGGGGGCGCGGAGATGAGCAGTTCTTC. Based on the CDR3 plus reference TRBV5-1 and TRBJ2-1, the full variable domain is KAGVTQTPRYLIKTRGQQVTLSCSPISGHRSVSWYQQTPGQGLQFLFEYFSETQRNKGNFPGRFSGRQFSNSRSEMNVSTLELGDSALYLCASSLFRGRGDEQFFGPGTRLTVL.

This clonotype was found a few times. The rearrangement uses TRBV12-3 or TRBV12-4 and TRBJ2-1; either TRBD1 or TRBD2 may supply D (5 bases each). The CDR3 loop spans 18 amino acids. Trimming took off 5 bases at V and 6 bases at J, with 26 bases between the two ends. The CDR3 region has the DNA TGTGCCAGCAGTGGAAGACAAATGATAATAGTGGGGACCAATGAGCAGTTCTTC. Its translation is CASSGRQMIIVGTNEQFF.

This clonotype was observed many times. The rearrangement uses TRBV7-6 and TRBJ2-7; 7 bases match TRBD2. Losses at the gene ends were 4 bases for V and 2 bases for J; bases not matched to a gene: 17. This CDR3 has 18 residues. Germline lookup yields CDR1 SGHVS and CDR2 FNYEAQ. The CDR3 DNA follows: TGTGCCAGCAGCTCAGTGACCCGGGACTATGGAATCGCCTACGAGCAGTACTTC. Translated, it gives CASSSVTRDYGIAYEQYF.

The V gene is TRBV12-3 or TRBV12-4, the J gene TRBJ2-1, with TRBD1 matching 8 bases. After removal of 6 bases from V and 0 bases from J, the junction contained 4 bases not matched to a gene. This CDR3 comprises 15 residues. CDR3 loop: CASSFRGLSYNEQFF. Here the CDR3 DNA reads TGTGCCAGCAGCTTCAGGGGGCTCTCCTACAATGAGCAGTTCTTC.

Many counts were recorded for this clonotype. CDR3 region: CASRSDSNQPQHF. The CDR3 nucleotides are TGCGCCAGCAGATCAGATAGCAATCAGCCCCAGCATTTT. This chain links TRBV5-1 with TRBJ1-5, with D unclear. CDR3 size: 13 residues. Per the germline V gene, CDR1 is SGHRS and CDR2 is YFSETQ. The V end lost 5 bases, the J end lost 0 bases, and 6 bases lay between the germline ends.

V usage is TRBV29-1 and J usage is TRBJ2-7, with 8 bases identical to TRBD2. This CDR3 contains 15 residues. The germline gives CDR1 SQVTM, CDR2 ANQGSEA. J was trimmed by 0 bases and V by 1 base; bases with no gene match: 5. The CDR3, as DNA: TGCAGCGTTGAAGTCGTGCGGGGGGCCTCCTACGAGCAGTACTTC. It encodes CSVEVVRGASYEQYF.

This clonotype appeared many times. The DNA of the CDR3 is TGCGCCAGCAGCTTCGGACAGGCCTACGAGCAGTACTTC. Protein: CASSFGQAYEQYF. V and J are TRBV5-1 and TRBJ2-7; 7 bases are shared with TRBD1. Per germline, CDR1 SGHRS and CDR2 YFSETQ. With 2 bases clipped from V and 2 bases from J, the junction kept 1 base outside the gene matches. The CDR3 consists of 13 residues.

There are a few counts of this clonotype. The genes are TRBV6-2 or TRBV6-3 and TRBJ2-5; D may be TRBD1 (6 bases). CDR3 length: 18 amino acids. Germline values: CDR1 MNHEY, CDR2 SVGEGT. V gave up 6 bases and J gave up 0 bases, with 23 bases separating them. The CDR3 reads CASSFTIVGTTYQETQYF. CDR3 DNA sequence: TGTGCCAGCAGCTTTACTATTGTGGGGACAACGTACCAAGAGACCCAGTACTTC.

This clonotype was picked up a small number of times. This rearrangement joins TRBV20-1 to TRBJ2-1, with 14 bases that match TRBD2. The CDR3 loop spans 18 amino acids. The germline V gene has CDR1 DFQATT and CDR2 SNEGSKA (reference sequence). V gave up 1 base and J gave up 0 bases; unmatched junction bases: 5. The CDR3 spells CSARAGTSGGSSYNEQFF. For the CDR3, the DNA is TGCAGTGCTAGAGCCGGGACTAGCGGGGGTAGCTCCTACAATGAGCAGTTCTTC.

The chain uses TRBV7-8 and TRBJ2-1, with 7 bases lining up with TRBD2. The length of the CDR3 is 16 residues. Germline values: CDR1 SGHVS, CDR2 FQNEAQ. The V segment lost 4 bases and the J segment 2 bases; nucleotides outside the gene matches: 8. The CDR3 loop reads CASSSPGGSTYNEQFF. As DNA, the CDR3 is TGTGCCAGCAGCTCACCTGGCGGGAGCACCTACAATGAGCAGTTCTTC. The whole variable domain, filled in from reference TRBV7-8 and TRBJ2-1, reads GAGVSQSPRYKVAKRGQDVALRCDPISGHVSLFWYQQALGQGPEFLTYFQNEAQLDKSGLPSDRFFAERPEGSVSTLKIQRTQQEDSAVYLCASSSPGGSTYNEQFFGPGTRLTVL.

This clonotype was seen repeatedly, ten times or more. The gene calls are TRBV15 and TRBJ2-5; 7 positions match TRBD1. Germline CDR1 and CDR2: LNHNV and YYDKDF (reference sequence). V lost 0 bases, J lost 2 bases, and 6 bases stayed unmatched. The length of the CDR3 is 16 residues. CDR3 residues: CATSRDRGTAQETQYF. CDR3 bases: TGTGCCACCAGCAGAGATCGTGGGACAGCTCAAGAGACCCAGTACTTC. Filled out from reference TRBV15 and TRBJ2-5, the complete variable domain reads DAMVIQNPRYQVTQFGKPVTLSCSQTLNHNVMYWYQQKSSQAPKLLFHYYDKDFNNEADTPDNFQSRRPNTSFCFLDIRSPGLGDTAMYLCATSRDRGTAQETQYFGPGTRLLVL.

The sample holds a few counts of this clonotype. The J gene is TRBJ1-1, the V gene TRBV20-1; D is unresolved. V gave up 0 bases and J gave up 0 bases, with 8 bases separating them. CDR1 is DFQATT, CDR2 SNEGSKA, per germline (reference sequence). This CDR3 is built from 14 residues. As DNA, the CDR3 is TGCAGTGCTAGAGAAAGGGTCATGAACACTGAAGCTTTCTTT. This encodes CSARERVMNTEAFF.

This clonotype came up a few times. The V and J genes are TRBV5-6 and TRBJ2-1; D possibly matches TRBD1 or TRBD2 (7 bases each). The length of the CDR3 is 17 residues. V lost 5 bases to trimming and J lost 7 bases, with 25 bases between them. Germline loops: CDR1 SGHDT, CDR2 YYEEEE. CDR3 loop: CASRGTDLANGGNEQFF. The DNA for the CDR3 is TGTGCCAGCAGGGGGACAGATCTGGCTAACGGGGGGAATGAGCAGTTCTTC.

This clonotype was seen a few times. This chain uses TRBV27 with TRBJ2-1; D may correspond to TRBD1 or TRBD2 (6 bases each). V shed 6 bases and J shed 2 bases, with 11 bases lying between them. CDR3 length: 14 amino acids. Germline values: CDR1 MNHEY, CDR2 SMNVEV (reference sequence). CDR3 nucleotide sequence: TGTGCCAGCAGGAGGGGGGCAACCTACAATGAGCAGTTCTTC. It codes for CASRRGATYNEQFF.

The CDR3 nucleotides are TGTGCCAGCAGCTTAAGCGGTACTGGGATGCAGTATTTT. Protein product: CASSLSGTGMQYF. V and J are TRBV7-9 and TRBJ2-3, with D perhaps TRBD2 (5 bases). CDR3 length: 13 amino acids. Germline CDR1 and CDR2: SEHNR and FQNEAQ (reference sequence). The V and J ends lost 2 bases and 11 bases respectively, with 14 bases between them.

This clonotype appeared many times. The chain has TRBV10-3 and TRBJ2-1; D remains ambiguous. Germline loops: CDR1 ENHRY, CDR2 SYGVKD. Trimming pared 4 bases from V and 6 bases from J, leaving 13 bases between. This CDR3 comprises 14 residues. This CDR3 is CAISGQDSSNEQFF. Here the CDR3 DNA reads TGTGCCATCAGTGGCCAAGATTCGAGCAATGAGCAGTTCTTC.

This clonotype was recorded a few times. The rearrangement uses TRBV7-8 and TRBJ2-2; a possible D gene is TRBD2 (6 bases). Trimming removed 4 bases from V and 2 bases from J, with 17 bases in between. The CDR3 has 17 residues. CDR1 is SGHVS and CDR2 is FQNEAQ in the germline V gene. The CDR3 spells CASSSRVGGVNTGELFF. CDR3 DNA sequence: TGTGCCAGCAGCTCAAGGGTGGGGGGAGTCAACACCGGGGAGCTGTTTTTT.

The chain has TRBV5-1 and TRBJ2-3, with D tentatively TRBD1 or TRBD2 (5 bases each). CDR1 SGHRS and CDR2 YFSETQ come from the germline V gene. The CDR3 has 16 amino acids. Trimming removed 4 bases at V and 1 base at J, with 16 bases between. The CDR3 nucleotides read TGCGCCAGCAGCGCCCGGGACGGAGGACGCACAGATACGCAGTATTTT. The encoded protein is CASSARDGGRTDTQYF.

The table lists this clonotype with a count of one. The junction does not match germline at one end; this may be a read error. This rearrangement joins TRBV28 to TRBJ2-3; 9 bases agree with TRBD2. Germline V gene data show CDR1 as MDHEN and CDR2 as SYDVKM. The CDR3 has 17 amino acids. The chain's CDR3 is CAHSERGDPTSTETQYF. In DNA, the CDR3 is TGTGCCCACTCCGAGCGGGGGGACCCAACTAGCACAGAGACGCAGTATTTT.

This clonotype was seen a few times. The chain combines TRBV9 with TRBJ2-1; possible D gene TRBD2, 6 bases. V lost 7 bases and J 0 bases, leaving 14 bases between the germline ends. From germline, CDR1 is SGDLS and CDR2 YYNGEE. The CDR3 has 15 amino acids. Written as DNA, the CDR3 is TGTGCCAGCGGGGCTTTAGCGGCCTCCTACAATGAGCAGTTCTTC. As protein: CASGALAASYNEQFF.

This clonotype came up a few times. The chain has TRBV10-3 and TRBJ2-1, with TRBD2 matching 11 bases. Germline lookup yields CDR1 ENHRY and CDR2 SYGVKD. CDR3 length equals 14 residues. V trimming: 6 bases; J trimming: 8 bases; junction bases outside the gene matches: 6. The CDR3, as DNA: TGTGCCATCAGCTCCGGGACTAGCGGCCATGAGCAGTTCTTC. This codes for CAISSGTSGHEQFF.

The chain links TRBV11-2 to TRBJ2-1, with D hard to call. The V end lost 3 bases, the J end lost 4 bases, and 10 bases lay between the germline ends. The length of the CDR3 is 14 residues. Germline V CDR1 and CDR2: SGHAT, FQNNGV. The CDR3 reads CASSFGPEYNEQFF. CDR3 coding DNA: TGTGCCAGCAGCTTTGGGCCAGAGTACAATGAGCAGTTCTTC.

This clonotype was seen a few times. This rearrangement joins TRBV4-1 to TRBJ1-1; maybe TRBD1 (5 bases). The CDR3 loop spans 13 amino acids. V was trimmed by 6 bases and J by 2 bases, leaving 10 bases between them. Looked up from germline, CDR1 is MGHRA and CDR2 is YSYEKL. Written as DNA, the CDR3 is TGCGCCAGCAGAAAAGGGGATAACACTGAAGCTTTCTTT. Its protein is CASRKGDNTEAFF.